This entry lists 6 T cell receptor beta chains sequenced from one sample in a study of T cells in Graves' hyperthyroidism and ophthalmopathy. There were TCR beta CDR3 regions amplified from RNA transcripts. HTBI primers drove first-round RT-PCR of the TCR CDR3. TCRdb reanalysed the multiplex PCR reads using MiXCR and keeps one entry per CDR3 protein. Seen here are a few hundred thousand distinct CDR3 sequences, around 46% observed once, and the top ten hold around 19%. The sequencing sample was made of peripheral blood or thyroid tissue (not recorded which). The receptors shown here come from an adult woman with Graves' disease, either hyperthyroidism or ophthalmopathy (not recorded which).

The CDR3 reads CASSTEPGLAGGGYEQYF. CDR3 bases: TGCGCCAGCAGCACAGAACCGGGACTAGCGGGAGGCGGCTACGAGCAGTACTTC. The chain joins TRBV5-1 to TRBJ2-7; 15 nucleotides match TRBD2. The CDR3 extends over 18 amino acids. Germline-derived CDR1 and CDR2 are SGHRS and YFSETQ. V gave up 4 bases and J gave up 3 bases; unmatched junction bases: 11.

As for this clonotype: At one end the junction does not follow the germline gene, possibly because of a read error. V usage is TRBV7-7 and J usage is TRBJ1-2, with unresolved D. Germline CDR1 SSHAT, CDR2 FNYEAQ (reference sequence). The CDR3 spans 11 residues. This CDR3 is CASSQWQGYTF. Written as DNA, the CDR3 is TGTGCTAGCAGCCAATGGCAGGGCTACACCTTC.

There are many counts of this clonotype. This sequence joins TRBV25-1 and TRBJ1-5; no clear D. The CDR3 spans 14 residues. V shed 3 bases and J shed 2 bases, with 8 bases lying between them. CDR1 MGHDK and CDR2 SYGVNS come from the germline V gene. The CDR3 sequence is CASSEAVGNQPQHF. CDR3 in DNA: TGTGCCAGCAGTGAGGCTGTGGGCAATCAGCCCCAGCATTTT. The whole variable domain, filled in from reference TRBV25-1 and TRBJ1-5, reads EADIYQTPRYLVIGTGKKITLECSQTMGHDKMYWYQQDPGMELHLIHYSYGVNSTEKGDLSSESTVSRIRTEHFPLTLESARPSHTSQYLCASSEAVGNQPQHFGDGTRLSIL.

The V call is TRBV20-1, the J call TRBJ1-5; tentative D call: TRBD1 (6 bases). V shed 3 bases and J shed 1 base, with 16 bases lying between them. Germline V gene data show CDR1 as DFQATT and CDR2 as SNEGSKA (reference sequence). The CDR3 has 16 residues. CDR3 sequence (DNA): TGCAGTGCTAGTATCAGGGGAAGGGAAAGCAATCAGCCCCAGCATTTT. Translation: CSASIRGRESNQPQHF.

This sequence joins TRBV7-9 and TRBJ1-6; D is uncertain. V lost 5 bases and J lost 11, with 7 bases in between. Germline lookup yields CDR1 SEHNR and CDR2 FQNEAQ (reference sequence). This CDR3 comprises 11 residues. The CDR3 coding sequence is TGTGCCAGCAGCCACCCGACACCCCTCCACTTT. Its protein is CASSHPTPLHF.

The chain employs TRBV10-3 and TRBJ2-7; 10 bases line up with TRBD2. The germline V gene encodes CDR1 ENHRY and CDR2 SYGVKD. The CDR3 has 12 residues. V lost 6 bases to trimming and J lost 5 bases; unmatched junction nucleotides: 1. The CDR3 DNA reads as TGTGCCATCAGCGGGACTAGCGACGAGCAGTACTTC. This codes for CAISGTSDEQYF.